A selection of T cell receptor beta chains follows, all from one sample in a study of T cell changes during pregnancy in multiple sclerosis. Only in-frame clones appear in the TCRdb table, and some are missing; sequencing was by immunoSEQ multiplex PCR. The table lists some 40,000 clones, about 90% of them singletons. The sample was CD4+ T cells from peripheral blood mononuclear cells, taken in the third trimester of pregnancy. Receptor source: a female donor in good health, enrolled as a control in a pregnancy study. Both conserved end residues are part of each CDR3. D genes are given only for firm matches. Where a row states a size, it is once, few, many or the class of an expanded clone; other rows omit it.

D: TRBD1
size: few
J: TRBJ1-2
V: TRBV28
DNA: TGTGCCAGCAGTTCGCAGGGGGACGGCTACACCTTC
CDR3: CASSSQGDGYTF

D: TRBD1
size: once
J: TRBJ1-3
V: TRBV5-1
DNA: TGCGCCAGCAGCGGTGGGGACAGCTCTGGAAACACCATATATTTT
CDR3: CASSGGDSSGNTIYF

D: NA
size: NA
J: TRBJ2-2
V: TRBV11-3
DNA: TGTGCCAGCAGCCCCACAACCGGGGAGCTGTTTTTT
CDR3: CASSPTTGELFF

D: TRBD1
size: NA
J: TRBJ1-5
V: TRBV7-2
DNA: TGTGCCAGCAGCTTAGGGGCCGGGACAGGGAACCGGCCCCAGCATTTT
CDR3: CASSLGAGTGNRPQHF

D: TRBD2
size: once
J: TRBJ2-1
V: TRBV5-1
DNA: TGCGCCAGCAGCGAACTAGCGGGGCTCAATGAGCAGTTCTTC
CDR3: CASSELAGLNEQFF

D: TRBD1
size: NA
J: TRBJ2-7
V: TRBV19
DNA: TGTGCCAGTAGTGCCGGACAGGGGAGCTCCTACGAGCAGTACTTC
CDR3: CASSAGQGSSYEQYF

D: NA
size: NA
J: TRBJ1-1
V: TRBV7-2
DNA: TGTGCCAGCAGCTTATCACAGAGGAACACTGAAGCTTTCTTT
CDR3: CASSLSQRNTEAFF

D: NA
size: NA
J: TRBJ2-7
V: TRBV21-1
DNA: TGTGCCAGCAGGAGAATTGTTGCTGGGGGGTTCCGGGCCCTCGAGCAGTACTTC
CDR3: CASRRIVAGGFRALEQYF

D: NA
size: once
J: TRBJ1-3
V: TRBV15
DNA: TGTGCCACCAGCGTGGGGGGGTTAGGAAACACCATATATTTT
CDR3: CATSVGGLGNTIYF

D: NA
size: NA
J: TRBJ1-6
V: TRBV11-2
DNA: TGTGCCAGCAGCTTAGAGAGCTCCTATAATTCACCCCTCCACTTT
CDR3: CASSLESSYNSPLHF

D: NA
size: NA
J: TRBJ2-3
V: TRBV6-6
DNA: TGTGCCAGCAGTCCATATTCGGGAGATACAGATACGCAGTATTTT
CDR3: CASSPYSGDTDTQYF

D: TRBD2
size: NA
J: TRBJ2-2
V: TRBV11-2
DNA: TGTGCCAGCAGCCCTTTAGCGGGATCCACCGGGGAGCTGTTTTTT
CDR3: CASSPLAGSTGELFF

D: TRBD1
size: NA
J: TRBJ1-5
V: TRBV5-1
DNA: TGCGCCAGCAGCTTAGGGGGCAACAATCAGCCCCAGCATTTT
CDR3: CASSLGGNNQPQHF

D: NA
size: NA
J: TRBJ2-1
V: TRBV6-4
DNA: TGTGCCAGCAGGGGGGGTAATGAGCAGTTCTTC
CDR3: CASRGGNEQFF

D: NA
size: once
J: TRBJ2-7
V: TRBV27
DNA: TGTGCCAGCAGTTTGATTGGAGCGATCAACTCCTACGAGCAGTACTTC
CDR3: CASSLIGAINSYEQYF

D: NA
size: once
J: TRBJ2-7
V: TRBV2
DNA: TGTGCCAGCAGTGAGTATCGGGGAATGGACGAGCAGTACTTC
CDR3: CASSEYRGMDEQYF

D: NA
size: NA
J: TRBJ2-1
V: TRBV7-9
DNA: TGTGCCAGCAGCTTATATCGCAATGAGCAGTTCTTC
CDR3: CASSLYRNEQFF

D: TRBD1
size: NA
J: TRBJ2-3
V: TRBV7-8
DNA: TGTGCCAGCAGCTTAATGGAACAGGGGGCCCGCACAGATACGCAGTATTTT
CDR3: CASSLMEQGARTDTQYF

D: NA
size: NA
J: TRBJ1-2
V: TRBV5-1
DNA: TGCGCCAGCAGCGCCACGGCGGGGGGGAACTATGGCTACACCTTC
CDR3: CASSATAGGNYGYTF

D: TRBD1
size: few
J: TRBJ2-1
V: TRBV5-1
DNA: TGCGCCAGCAGACAAGCCGGGACAGGGTACAATGAGCAGTTCTTC
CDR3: CASRQAGTGYNEQFF

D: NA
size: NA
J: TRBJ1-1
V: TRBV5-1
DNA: TGCGCCAGCAGCTTGGCCATACACAAGAACACTGAAGCTTTCTTT
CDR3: CASSLAIHKNTEAFF

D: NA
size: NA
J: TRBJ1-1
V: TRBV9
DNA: TGTGCCAGCAGCGTCTTAAACAGGGTAGGACGCGCTGAAGCTTTCTTT
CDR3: CASSVLNRVGRAEAFF

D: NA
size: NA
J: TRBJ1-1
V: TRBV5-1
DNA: TGCGCCAGCAGCTTGGGGACAGCCCCGAACACTGAAGCTTTCTTT
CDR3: CASSLGTAPNTEAFF

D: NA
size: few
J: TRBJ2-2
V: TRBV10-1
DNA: TGCGCCAGCCTTCGGGGACAACGTAACACCGGGGAGCTGTTTTTT
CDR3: CASLRGQRNTGELFF

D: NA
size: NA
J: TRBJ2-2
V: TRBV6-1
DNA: TGTGCCAGCAGTGAAGTAGGGAGCACCGGGGAGCTGTTTTTT
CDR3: CASSEVGSTGELFF

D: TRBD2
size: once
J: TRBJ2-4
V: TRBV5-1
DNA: TGCGCCAGCACCCCCGGGGGGGGGCTAGCCAAAAACATTCAGTACTTC
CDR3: CASTPGGGLAKNIQYF

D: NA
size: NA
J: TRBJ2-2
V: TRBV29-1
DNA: TGCAGCGTTGTCGGGGGAATCGGGAACACCGGGGAGCTGTTTTTT
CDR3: CSVVGGIGNTGELFF

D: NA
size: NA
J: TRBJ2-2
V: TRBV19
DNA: TGTGCCAGTAGTATCCCAGAGAACACCGGGGAGCTGTTTTTT
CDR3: CASSIPENTGELFF

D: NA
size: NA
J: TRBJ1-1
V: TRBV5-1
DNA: TGCGCCAGCAGCCTTGGCGGAGGGAACACTGAAGCTTTCTTT
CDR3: CASSLGGGNTEAFF

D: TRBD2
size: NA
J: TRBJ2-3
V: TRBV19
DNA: TGTGCCAGTAGTATCAGAAGAGCGAGCGGGGGCACAGATACGCAGTATTTT
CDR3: CASSIRRASGGTDTQYF

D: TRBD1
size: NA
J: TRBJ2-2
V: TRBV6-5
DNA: TGTGCCAGCAGTCAGGGACAGGGGGGGGGCGGGGAGCTGTTTTTT
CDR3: CASSQGQGGGGELFF

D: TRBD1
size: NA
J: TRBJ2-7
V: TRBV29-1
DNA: TGCAGCGTCACCGGGACAGGGGAGTCCTACGAGCAGTACTTC
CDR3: CSVTGTGESYEQYF

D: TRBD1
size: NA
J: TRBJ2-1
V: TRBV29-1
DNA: TGCAGCGTTGGAGGGACAGCTGTTTTTGGTCAGGGAAGGAATGAGCAGTTCTTC
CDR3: CSVGGTAVFGQGRNEQFF

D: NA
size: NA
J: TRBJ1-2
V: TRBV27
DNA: TGTGCCAGCAGTTCCTTTTTTAAGGGGGATCGTGGCTACACCTTC
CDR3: CASSSFFKGDRGYTF

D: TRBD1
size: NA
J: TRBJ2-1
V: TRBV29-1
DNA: TGCAGCGCCAGGACAGGGGGGAATGAGCAGTTCTTC
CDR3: CSARTGGNEQFF

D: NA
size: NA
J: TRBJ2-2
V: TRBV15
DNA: TGTGCCACCAGCCAGGTCTTGGGGCGGCACACCGGGGAGCTGTTTTTT
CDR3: CATSQVLGRHTGELFF

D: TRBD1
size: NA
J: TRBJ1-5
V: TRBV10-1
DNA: TGCGCCAGACGATCCGGGACAGGGGGTTTAGGAAGCAATCAGCCCCAGCATTTT
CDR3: CARRSGTGGLGSNQPQHF

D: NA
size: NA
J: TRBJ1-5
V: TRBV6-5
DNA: TGTGCCAGCAGTCGAACGAGGGGGAGCAGTCAGCCCCAGCATTTT
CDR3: CASSRTRGSSQPQHF

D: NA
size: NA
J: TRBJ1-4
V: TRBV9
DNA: TGTGCCAGCAGCGTAGCTCTTCAGGGTGATGAAAAACTGTTTTTT
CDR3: CASSVALQGDEKLFF

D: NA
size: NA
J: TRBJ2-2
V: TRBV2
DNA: TGTGCCAGCAGTGAAGGGCCATACACCGGGGAGCTGTTTTTT
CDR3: CASSEGPYTGELFF

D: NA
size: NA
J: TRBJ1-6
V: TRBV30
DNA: TGTGCCTGGAGTCGCCGGGAGGGCTCACCCCTCCACTTT
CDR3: CAWSRREGSPLHF

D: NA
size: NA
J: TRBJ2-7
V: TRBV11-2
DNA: TGTGCCAGCAGCATAGGGGACCCAGGGGCCTACGAGCAGTACTTC
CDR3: CASSIGDPGAYEQYF

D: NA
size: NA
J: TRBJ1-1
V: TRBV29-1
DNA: TGCAGCGTTGGGCCAGGGGCGAGGAACACTGAAGCTTTCTTT
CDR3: CSVGPGARNTEAFF

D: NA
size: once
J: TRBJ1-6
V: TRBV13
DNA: TGTGCCAGCAGCAAAAAGAACAGTCATTCACCCCTCCACTTT
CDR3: CASSKKNSHSPLHF

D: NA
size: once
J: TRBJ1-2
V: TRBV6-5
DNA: TGTGCCAACAGTTACTCGAAGTTGGGCTCGTATGGCTACACCTTC
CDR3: CANSYSKLGSYGYTF

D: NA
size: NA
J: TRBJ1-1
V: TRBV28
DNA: TGTGCCAGCAGTATCGAGAGTTCCGAAGCTTTCTTT
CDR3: CASSIESSEAFF

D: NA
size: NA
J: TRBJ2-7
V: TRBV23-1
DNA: TGCGCCAGCAACCCCGGGGAGGGGGCCTACGAGCAGTACTTC
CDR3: CASNPGEGAYEQYF

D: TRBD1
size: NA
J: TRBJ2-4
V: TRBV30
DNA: TGTGCCTGGGACACAGGGGAGGCCAAAAACATTCAGTACTTC
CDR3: CAWDTGEAKNIQYF

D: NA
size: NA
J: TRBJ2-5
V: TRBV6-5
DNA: TGTGCCAGCAGTTACTCGGTAACAGCAGAGACCCAGTACTTC
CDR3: CASSYSVTAETQYF

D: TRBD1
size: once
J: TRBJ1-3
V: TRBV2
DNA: TGTGCCAGCAGAGCGACAGGGGTTGGTGGAAACACCATATATTTT
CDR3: CASRATGVGGNTIYF